These 7 T cell receptor beta chains came from one sample sequenced in a study of CD8 T cells in Susac syndrome. cDNA came from roughly 0.47 to 1 ug RNA primed by random hexamers. TCRdb fed the immunoSEQ multiplex PCR reads into MiXCR, producing one record per CDR3 protein. Here the sample spans some 180,000 distinct CDR3 sequences, over 90% being singletons. The source material was CD4+ T cells from PBMCs. These receptors were collected from a human donor with Susac syndrome.

The rearrangement joins TRBV7-2 to TRBJ2-3; TRBD2 aligns across 12 bases. CDR1 is SGHTA, CDR2 FQGNSA, per germline. The CDR3 has 16 residues. V shed 5 bases and J 5 bases; nucleotides not matched to a gene: 8. This CDR3 is CASSASSGGAGDTQYF. The CDR3 region has the DNA TGTGCCAGCAGCGCCTCTAGCGGGGGGGCAGGAGATACGCAGTATTTT.

The chain employs TRBV20-1 and TRBJ2-7; no clear D. The CDR3 is made up of 13 amino acids. From germline, CDR1 is DFQATT and CDR2 SNEGSKA (reference sequence). V gave up 6 bases and J gave up 2 bases, with 14 bases separating them. CDR3 sequence (DNA): TGCAGTGCGGCTGGTGCGGCTACCTACGAGCAGTACTTC. Translating it yields CSAAGAATYEQYF.

The chain uses TRBV20-1 and TRBJ1-1; 7 nucleotides agree with TRBD1. Germline CDR1 reads DFQATT; CDR2 reads SNEGSKA (reference sequence). The CDR3 covers 13 residues. Unmatched junction bases numbered 10, after V lost 1 base and J lost 11 bases. In DNA form, the CDR3 reads TGCAGTGCTAGAGCACGGTCGGCCAGGGGGGCTTTCTTT. Its protein product is CSARARSARGAFF.

The table lists this clonotype with a count of one. The chain combines TRBV4-1 with TRBJ2-3; D perhaps matches TRBD1 (5 bases). This CDR3 spans 15 amino acids. Trimming shortened V by 1 base and J by 5 bases, and 13 bases separated the two germline ends. CDR1 is MGHRA and CDR2 is YSYEKL in the germline V gene. The CDR3 spells CASSQASGPVDTQYF. The CDR3 DNA reads TGCGCCAGCAGCCAAGCCTCAGGGCCAGTAGATACGCAGTATTTT.

This chain links TRBV20-1 with TRBJ2-3, with D tentatively TRBD2 (5 bases). Germline values: CDR1 DFQATT, CDR2 SNEGSKA (reference sequence). The V end was cut by 6 bases, the J end by 1 base, with 14 bases between. This CDR3 comprises 14 residues. The CDR3 region is CSATRAGGTDTQYF. The CDR3 DNA follows: TGCAGTGCCACTAGGGCCGGGGGCACAGATACGCAGTATTTT.

J is TRBJ1-5 and V is TRBV18, with D perhaps TRBD1 (5 bases). This CDR3 comprises 16 residues. Trimming pared 3 bases from V and 9 bases from J, leaving 21 bases between. Germline V gene lookup returns CDR1 KGHSH and CDR2 LQKENI. In DNA form, the CDR3 reads TGTGCCAGCTCACCGCCTCCCGGGACCCTAAACCGGCCCCAGCATTTT. Amino acid sequence: CASSPPPGTLNRPQHF.

This clonotype appeared once. The chain links TRBV7-2 to TRBJ1-5; D remains unclear. CDR1 is SGHTA and CDR2 is FQGNSA in the germline V gene. V dropped 6 bases and J dropped 0 bases, with 15 bases sitting between them. This CDR3 region has 16 residues. The CDR3 nucleotides are TGTGCCAGCAGTCTCGAGCCGGTTCATAGCAATCAGCCCCAGCATTTT. It encodes CASSLEPVHSNQPQHF.